This T cell receptor beta chain appears in the sequencing data of a study of T cell changes during pregnancy in multiple sclerosis. Between the trimmed V and J ends, which lost 5 bases and 0 bases, there was a span of 19 bases. This CDR3 is 17 amino acids long. Germline loops: CDR1 LGHNT, CDR2 FRNRAP. Sequencing used immunoSEQ multiplex PCR; TCRdb keeps in-frame clones, though not all of them. The data show tens of thousands of clones, 75% to 90% seen once. V gene TRBV12-5 combines with J gene TRBJ1-1; no clear D gene. The source of this sequence is a female donor in good health, enrolled as a control in a pregnancy study. The source was peripheral blood, collected after pregnancy. CDR3: CASGLTAGGRMNTEAFF. The CDR3 DNA follows: TGTGCTAGTGGTCTTACCGCGGGAGGACGGATGAACACTGAAGCTTTCTTT.